This TCR beta chain stems from a study of Ad26.COV2.S vaccination and SARS-CoV-2 variants. Study in general: Ad26.COV2.S shots went into the muscle once or twice, 56 days apart.

Regarding this clone: Its antigen is currently unknown.

This table comes from immunoSEQ multiplex PCR, and its TCRdb copy is limited to in-frame clones, with some not included. The sample shows around 500,000 clones, around 89% of them seen only once. CDR1 and CDR2 from the germline V gene are MNHNY and SVGAGI (reference sequence). The V and J ends lost 8 bases and 3 bases, in that order; junction bases with no gene match: 4. This CDR3 has 14 amino acids. The treatment was: over 15 received Ad26.COV2.S at low or high dose, single or two shots; 5 received placebo; per-sample allocation not given. Specimen acquisition occurred on day 63 following the initial vaccine or placebo injection. Vaccination used an Ad26 vector expressing Wuhan-strain SARS-CoV-2 spike. Overall study results and limits: Spike-specific responses of CD8+ and CD4+ T cells were reported to display substantial breadth after vaccination.

The chain has TRBV6-6 and TRBJ1-1, with 12 bases aligning to TRBD1. This receptor was obtained from a person aged 18-60 years who received the Ad26.COV2.S COVID-19 vaccine or a placebo. The sequencing here drew on peripheral blood, taken in a trial of Ad26.COV2.S vaccine versus placebo. The CDR3 is CASGDRGPDTEAFF. The CDR3 nucleotides are TGTGCCAGCGGGGACAGGGGGCCTGACACTGAAGCTTTCTTT.